These 32 T cell receptor beta chains were all obtained from the same sample, sequenced in a study of blood T cell repertoires in COVID-19. Sequencing used immunoSEQ multiplex PCR; TCRdb keeps in-frame clones, though not all of them. The data show about 300,000 clones, roughly 85% seen once. The specimen was PBMCs or T cells enriched from blood (not recorded which). These receptors were collected from a woman aged 25 to 39 who had recovered from COVID-19.

This clone turned up a few times. The chain is built from TRBV5-1 and TRBJ1-2, with D possibly matching TRBD1 (6 bases). The V end was cut by 4 bases, the J end by 0 bases, with 22 bases between. The CDR3 extends over 18 amino acids. Germline V gene data show CDR1 as SGHRS and CDR2 as YFSETQ. CDR3 in amino acids: CASSGTRLTGSPNYGYTF. The CDR3 DNA reads as TGCGCCAGCAGCGGGACGAGATTAACAGGGTCCCCTAACTATGGCTACACCTTC.

The chain is built from TRBV25-1 and TRBJ2-7, with TRBD1 identical over 7 bases. Looked up from germline, CDR1 is MGHDK and CDR2 is SYGVNS. The CDR3 has 15 residues. The V and J ends lost 6 bases and 0 bases, in that order; junction bases with no gene match: 8. The CDR3 region has the DNA TGTGCCAGCAGAGTCGACAGGGCGAGCTCCTACGAGCAGTACTTC. Amino acid sequence: CASRVDRASSYEQYF.

This chain links TRBV13 with TRBJ1-2; D may be TRBD1 (5 bases). Per the germline V gene, CDR1 is PRHDT and CDR2 is FYEKMQ (reference sequence). CDR3 length equals 12 residues. V lost 0 bases to trimming and J lost 8 bases, with 7 bases between them. The CDR3 bases are TGTGCCAGCAGCTTAGGTTCAGGGGGCTACACCTTC. This encodes CASSLGSGGYTF. Full variable domain (rest looked up from reference TRBV13 and TRBJ1-2): AAGVIQSPRHLIKEKRETATLKCYPIPRHDTVYWYQQGPGQDPQFLISFYEKMQSDKGSIPDRFSAQQFSDYHSELNMSSLELGDSALYFCASSLGSGGYTFGSGTRLTVV.

The chain couples TRBV29-1 to TRBJ1-4; no clear D gene. The CDR3 length is 15 residues. The germline V gene has CDR1 SQVTM and CDR2 ANQGSEA. The V end was cut by 8 bases, the J end by 3 bases, with 19 bases between. The CDR3 nucleotides read TGCAGCAGCCCCGAAGAGGGTACATCTAATGAAAAACTGTTTTTT. Protein product: CSSPEEGTSNEKLFF.

The chain links TRBV2 to TRBJ1-6; 10 nucleotides line up with TRBD1. Trimming took 7 bases from V and 5 from J; bases not matched to a gene: 5. The CDR3 consists of 15 residues. Germline lookup yields CDR1 SNHLY and CDR2 FYNNEI. CDR3 coding DNA: TGTGCCAGCATGGGGACAGGGGCAGATAATTCACCCCTCCACTTT. It translates to CASMGTGADNSPLHF.

The gene calls are TRBV9 and TRBJ1-2; TRBD1 agrees at 10 bases. Germline V lookup: CDR1 SGDLS, CDR2 YYNGEE. V trimming: 7 bases; J trimming: 3 bases; junction bases outside the gene matches: 9. The CDR3 consists of 15 residues. CDR3 nucleotide sequence: TGTGCCAGCGCCCGCACCGGGACAGGGGACTATGGCTACACCTTC. It is translated as CASARTGTGDYGYTF. Filled out from reference TRBV9 and TRBJ1-2, the complete variable domain reads DSGVTQTPKHLITATGQRVTLRCSPRSGDLSVYWYQQSLDQGLQFLIQYYNGEERAKGNILERFSAQQFPDLHSELNLSSLELGDSALYFCASARTGTGDYGYTFGSGTRLTVV.

The chain joins TRBV7-9 to TRBJ2-5; 7 bases match TRBD1. Trimming removed 4 bases from V and 3 bases from J; junction bases left unmatched: 5. The CDR3 is 14 residues long. The germline V gene has CDR1 SEHNR and CDR2 FQNEAQ (reference sequence). The CDR3 DNA is TGTGCCAGCAGCTACCGGGACAGAGAAGAGACCCAGTACTTC. It specifies CASSYRDREETQYF.

The chain links TRBV27 to TRBJ1-1; D remains ambiguous. CDR3 size: 13 residues. Deletions cut 6 bases from V and 1 base from J, with 9 bases between. Germline lookup yields CDR1 MNHEY and CDR2 SMNVEV (reference sequence). For the CDR3, the DNA is TGTGCCAGCAGGGGAGCCAGGAACACTGAAGCTTTCTTT. This gives the protein CASRGARNTEAFF.

The genes are TRBV19 and TRBJ2-1, with TRBD2 identical over 8 bases. The trim removed 6 bases at V and 9 bases at J, leaving 13 bases unmatched. The CDR3 loop spans 15 amino acids. In germline, CDR1 is LNHDA, CDR2 SQIVND (reference sequence). In nucleotides, the CDR3 is TGTGCCAGTAGCTTCGAAGGGACTAGAGGCGGTGAGCAGTTCTTC. Its protein is CASSFEGTRGGEQFF.

The chain links TRBV7-8 to TRBJ1-1; TRBD1 matches 8 bases. The CDR3 sequence is 16 residues long. V lost 6 bases and J lost 0; bases outside the gene matches: 9. Germline lookup yields CDR1 SGHVS and CDR2 FQNEAQ. DNA for the CDR3: TGTGCCAGCAGGTCCGACAGGGGAGGCATGAACACTGAAGCTTTCTTT. Encoded protein: CASRSDRGGMNTEAFF.

The chain carries TRBV25-1 and TRBJ1-4; 7 bases are a match to TRBD1. J was trimmed by 6 bases and V by 6 bases; bases with no gene match: 4. Germline V gives CDR1 MGHDK, CDR2 SYGVNS. The CDR3 extends over 13 amino acids. The CDR3 loop is CASSKGAYEKLFF. The CDR3 DNA is TGTGCCAGCAGCAAGGGGGCCTATGAAAAACTGTTTTTT.

This clone has a handful of counts. Here the CDR3 DNA reads TGTGCCAGCAGCCTAGAAGGGGACACCAACTATGGCTACACCTTC. It encodes CASSLEGDTNYGYTF. The J gene is TRBJ1-2, the V gene TRBV7-9; D is possibly TRBD1 (6 bases). Between the trimmed V and J ends, which lost 5 bases and 2 bases, there was a span of 15 bases. CDR3 length: 15 residues. Germline CDR1 is SEHNR and CDR2 is FQNEAQ (reference sequence).

The rearrangement links TRBV5-1 to TRBJ1-1; 7 nucleotides match TRBD1. CDR1 SGHRS and CDR2 YFSETQ come from the germline V gene. Germline trimming cut 0 bases from V and 0 bases from J; bases unmatched to any gene: 8. CDR3 length equals 17 residues. CDR3 residues: CASSLGFGTVMNTEAFF. The CDR3 DNA reads as TGCGCCAGCAGCTTGGGATTCGGGACAGTCATGAACACTGAAGCTTTCTTT.

This chain joins TRBV7-2 and TRBJ2-2, with D hard to call. This CDR3 has 13 residues. Deletions cut 2 bases from V and 7 bases from J, with 8 bases between. Looked up from germline, CDR1 is SGHTA and CDR2 is FQGNSA. The CDR3 loop is CASSLSSVGELFF. CDR3 DNA: TGTGCCAGCAGCTTATCGTCGGTCGGGGAGCTGTTTTTT.

V usage is TRBV7-9 and J usage is TRBJ1-4; D ambiguous. The CDR3 extends over 16 amino acids. CDR1 and CDR2 (germline): SEHNR, FQNEAQ (reference sequence). V was pared by 0 bases and J by 7 bases, with 15 bases between. The CDR3, as DNA: TGTGCCAGCAGCTTAGCCCCCGGGTCGCCGGGTGAAAAACTGTTTTTT. Its protein product is CASSLAPGSPGEKLFF.

This clone was counted between two and nine times. This chain joins TRBV5-4 and TRBJ1-6, with D possibly matching TRBD1 (6 bases). Germline V gene data show CDR1 as SGHNT and CDR2 as YYREEE (reference sequence). V lost 4 bases and J 5 bases, leaving 10 bases between the germline ends. The CDR3 covers 14 residues. DNA for the CDR3: TGTGCCAGCAGCGTAAACAGGGATAATTCACCCCTCCACTTT. Its protein is CASSVNRDNSPLHF.

The gene calls are TRBV11-2 and TRBJ1-2; 7 nucleotides agree with TRBD1. From germline, CDR1 is SGHAT and CDR2 FQNNGV. The CDR3 runs to 18 residues. V was clipped by 5 bases and J by 3 bases; unmatched bases: 18. The CDR3 coding sequence is TGTGCCAGCAGCACCCCCGGGACAGTCGCTGGGGATCACTATGGCTACACCTTC. Its protein product is CASSTPGTVAGDHYGYTF.

CDR3 sequence (DNA): TGTGCCAGCAACCCGAGGGGAGGAGCCCAGCATTTT. This translates into CASNPRGGAQHF. This rearrangement joins TRBV5-6 to TRBJ1-5; possibly TRBD1 for D (5 bases). With 6 bases removed from V and 11 bases from J, the gap between germline ends came to 15 bases. The CDR3 spans 12 residues. Germline assignment: CDR1 SGHDT and CDR2 YYEEEE.

CDR3 residues: CASSLISGGLSGYTF. DNA of the CDR3: TGTGCCAGCAGTTTAATATCGGGGGGCTTAAGCGGCTACACCTTC. This chain uses TRBV27 with TRBJ1-2, with TRBD1 as a possible D gene (6 bases). The V and J ends lost 2 bases and 8 bases respectively, with 18 bases between them. CDR1 MNHEY and CDR2 SMNVEV come from the germline V gene (reference sequence). The CDR3 runs to 15 residues.

The chain links TRBV7-2 to TRBJ2-1; tentatively, D is TRBD1 (6 bases). The CDR3 covers 12 residues. CDR1 and CDR2 (germline): SGHTA, FQGNSA. V was shortened by 8 bases and J by 4 bases, with 9 bases between the two germline ends. CDR3 nucleotide sequence: TGTGCCAGCGGGCAGGGGTACAATGAGCAGTTCTTC. It translates to CASGQGYNEQFF.

The chain employs TRBV5-4 and TRBJ1-6, with D possibly TRBD1 on 5 matching bases. The germline V and J ends were trimmed by 4 bases and 0 bases, with 11 bases remaining between them. The germline V gene has CDR1 SGHNT and CDR2 YYREEE (reference sequence). This CDR3 has 16 residues. In nucleotides, the CDR3 is TGTGCCAGCAGCGACAGAAGAAGCTCCTATAATTCACCCCTCCACTTT. Translation gives CASSDRRSSYNSPLHF.

V is TRBV24-1 and J is TRBJ2-2; D is uncertain. Trimming took 1 base from V and 6 from J, leaving 8 bases between them. The CDR3 totals 14 residues. Per the germline V gene, CDR1 is KGHDR and CDR2 is SFDVKD. The CDR3 loop reads CATSDFSHPGELFF. The CDR3 DNA reads as TGTGCCACCAGTGATTTTAGCCACCCCGGGGAGCTGTTTTTT.

The V gene is TRBV5-6, the J gene TRBJ1-2; tentatively, D is TRBD1 (6 bases). This CDR3 has 14 residues. Between the trimmed V and J ends, which lost 0 bases and 8 bases, there was a span of 14 bases. Germline CDR1 reads SGHDT; CDR2 reads YYEEEE. This CDR3 reads CASSLGLTGSGYTF. DNA for the CDR3: TGTGCCAGCAGCTTGGGGCTTACAGGGTCCGGCTACACCTTC. The variable domain in full, completed from reference TRBV5-6 and TRBJ1-2, reads DAGVTQSPTHLIKTRGQQVTLRCSPKSGHDTVSWYQQALGQGPQFIFQYYEEEERQRGNFPDRFSGHQFPNYSSELNVNALLLGDSALYLCASSLGLTGSGYTFGSGTRLTVV.

This clone was detected once. The V call is TRBV28, the J call TRBJ2-7; possibly TRBD1 for D (5 bases). The CDR3 totals 14 residues. V was trimmed by 3 bases and J by 4 bases, leaving 13 bases between them. Germline V CDR1 and CDR2: MDHEN, SYDVKM. The CDR3 bases are TGTGCCAGCAGTTTGGCAGGGAATACGTACGAGCAGTACTTC. Encoded protein: CASSLAGNTYEQYF.

The V call is TRBV25-1, the J call TRBJ1-4, with TRBD1 matching 7 bases. The CDR3 spans 14 residues. Germline V gene data show CDR1 as MGHDK and CDR2 as SYGVNS. V lost 3 bases and J lost 8; bases outside the gene matches: 6. CDR3 in amino acids: CASSEDRFGEKLFF. CDR3 in DNA: TGTGCCAGCAGTGAGGACAGGTTCGGCGAAAAACTGTTTTTT.

The rearrangement uses TRBV30 and TRBJ1-1; 7 nucleotides agree with TRBD1. Trimming took 5 bases from V and 3 from J; bases not matched to a gene: 6. Germline CDR1 and CDR2: GTSNPN and SVGIG (reference sequence). This CDR3 comprises 13 residues. The CDR3 DNA sequence: TGTGCCTGGGACAGGGCCTCCGACACTGAAGCTTTCTTT. Amino acid sequence: CAWDRASDTEAFF.

The chain links TRBV20-1 to TRBJ1-1; unclear D gene. Trimming pared 5 bases from V and 7 bases from J, leaving 11 bases between. Germline CDR1 is DFQATT and CDR2 is SNEGSKA (reference sequence). This CDR3 region has 11 residues. CDR3 sequence reads: CSAHAEVEAFF. As DNA, the CDR3 is TGCAGTGCTCATGCTGAGGTTGAAGCTTTCTTT.

V gene TRBV10-2 combines with J gene TRBJ1-5, with D tentatively TRBD1 (6 bases). CDR1 and CDR2 (germline): WSHSY, SAAADI. This CDR3 has 13 residues. Trimming stripped 6 bases from V and 11 bases from J, with 17 bases between. The CDR3 spells CASRDGTSGAQHF. CDR3 nucleotides: TGCGCCAGCAGAGACGGGACGTCAGGGGCCCAGCATTTT.

This chain joins TRBV5-6 and TRBJ2-1, with 10 positions matching TRBD2. The trim removed 4 bases at V and 10 bases at J, leaving 14 bases unmatched. Germline-derived CDR1 and CDR2 are SGHDT and YYEEEE. The CDR3 is 16 amino acids. The CDR3 region is CASSPRGSGGRGEQFF. The DNA of the CDR3 is TGTGCCAGCAGCCCCCGGGGTAGCGGGGGGCGGGGGGAGCAGTTCTTC.

The chain has TRBV30 and TRBJ1-2; 8 bases match TRBD1. The germline CDR1 and CDR2 sequences are GTSNPN and SVGIG (reference sequence). Trimming removed 1 base from V and 7 bases from J; junction bases left unmatched: 2. This CDR3 spans 12 amino acids. The CDR3 nucleotides read TGTGCCTGGAGTGCCAGGGGGCTTGGCTACACCTTC. Translation gives CAWSARGLGYTF.

Written as DNA, the CDR3 is TGTGCCAGTACCACGACAGGGTCTGGAAACACCATATATTTT. Translation: CASTTTGSGNTIYF. This chain joins TRBV19 and TRBJ1-3, with 7 bases lining up with TRBD1. There are 14 residues in the CDR3. Germline V gene sequence: CDR1 LNHDA, CDR2 SQIVND (reference sequence). Losses at the gene ends were 7 bases for V and 1 base for J; bases not matched to a gene: 4.

The chain carries TRBV23-1 and TRBJ1-5; possibly TRBD1 for D (5 bases). TRBV23-1 falls under the ORF class, with uncertain function. This CDR3 is 23 amino acids long. The V end was cut by 0 bases, the J end by 6 bases, with 36 bases between. The CDR3 is CASSQSSFGQLAGRRWAGQPQHF. CDR3 DNA: TGCGCCAGCAGTCAATCAAGCTTTGGCCAACTGGCAGGGAGGAGATGGGCCGGTCAGCCCCAGCATTTT.